The 30 T cell receptor beta chains given below trace back to one sample, sequenced in a study of tumor and adjacent non-tumor tissue in lung cancer. No cell sorting was done before RNA was extracted from the tissue. The library came from three nested PCR rounds adapted from ARM-PCR protocols. TCRdb reprocessed the multiplex PCR reads via MiXCR and lists one record per CDR3 protein. The table shows tens of thousands of distinct CDR3 sequences, with about 66% occurring only once. Sequences were obtained from lung tumor tissue. The receptors were sampled from a man aged 55 to 70 with non-small cell lung cancer.

As concerns this clonotype: With a much larger clone just one base away, this may be a read error. The chain employs TRBV5-1 and TRBJ2-3; possibly TRBD1 for D (6 bases). CDR1 and CDR2 from the germline V gene are SGHRS and YFSETQ. Trimming left V 4 bases short and J 8 bases short, with 17 bases between. The length of the CDR3 is 14 residues. The CDR3 bases are TGCGCCAGCAGCAGAATACAGGGTCCAGGTACGCAGTATTTT. Translation: CASSRIQGPGTQYF. Combining the CDR3 with reference TRBV5-1 and TRBJ2-3 gives the whole variable domain KAGVTQTPRYLIKTRGQQVTLSCSPISGHRSVSWYQQTPGQGLQFLFEYFSETQRNKGNFPGRFSGRQFSNSRSEMNVSTLELGDSALYLCASSRIQGPGTQYFGPGTRLTVL.

This clonotype came up once. The junction differs from germline at one of its ends, possibly a read error. This sequence joins TRBV7-8 and TRBJ1-6; D not resolved. CDR1 and CDR2 (germline): SGHVS, FQNEAQ. The CDR3 runs 13 residues. The CDR3 is CVSRLEPNSPLHF. CDR3 DNA: TGTGTCAGCAGATTAGAACCAAATTCACCCCTCCACTTT.

This clonotype occurred once. The conserved phenylalanine or tryptophan normally closing the CDR3 is absent here, so this likely arose from a read error. The chain is built from TRBV6-1 and TRBJ1-1; D is ambiguous. This CDR3 contains 13 residues. V lost 7 bases and J lost 0, with 9 bases in between. Germline CDR1 is MNHNS and CDR2 is SASEGT. CDR3 sequence (DNA): TGTGCCAGCACGGTTAGGATGAACACTGAAGCTTTCTTA. Translation gives CASTVRMNTEAFL.

In its sample, this clonotype was seen many times. The chain combines TRBV14 with TRBJ2-1; D is ambiguous. CDR3 length: 11 residues. The germline CDR1 and CDR2 sequences are SGHDN and FVKESK. The ends were cut back, 5 bases at V and 7 bases at J, with 6 bases in the middle. CDR3 protein: CASSRVNEQFF. Here the CDR3 DNA reads TGTGCCAGCAGCAGGGTAAATGAGCAGTTCTTC.

A few counts support this clonotype. The V gene is TRBV11-2, the J gene TRBJ2-1; 9 bases map to TRBD2. V gave up 1 base and J gave up 6 bases; unmatched junction bases: 7. This CDR3 comprises 16 residues. The germline gives CDR1 SGHAT, CDR2 FQNNGV. CDR3 sequence reads: CASSLGGGRASNEQFF. The CDR3 DNA sequence: TGTGCCAGCAGCTTAGGAGGCGGGAGGGCCTCCAATGAGCAGTTCTTC. The complete variable domain, with remaining parts taken from reference TRBV11-2 and TRBJ2-1, reads EAGVAQSPRYKIIEKRQSVAFWCNPISGHATLYWYQQILGQGPKLLIQFQNNGVVDDSQLPKDRFSAERLKGVDSTLKIQPAKLEDSAVYLCASSLGGGRASNEQFFGPGTRLTVL.

The chain recombines TRBV7-6 with TRBJ1-5, with D hard to call. This CDR3 is 13 amino acids long. The germline V gene encodes CDR1 SGHVS and CDR2 FNYEAQ. The ends were cut back, 1 base at V and 11 bases at J, with 12 bases in the middle. For the CDR3, the DNA is TGTGCCAGCAGCTTAGAGGAGTACCAGGCCCAGCATTTT. Translation gives CASSLEEYQAQHF.

This clonotype occurred once. Being one base from a much bigger clone, this may be a read error. The CDR3 does not close with the conserved phenylalanine or tryptophan, likely indicating a read error. The V and J genes are TRBV5-1 and TRBJ2-2; D uncertain. V was shortened by 3 bases and J by 6 bases, with 9 bases between the two germline ends. Germline-derived CDR1 and CDR2 are SGHRS and YFSETQ. The CDR3 consists of 13 residues. In DNA form, the CDR3 reads TGCGCCAGCAGCTATGAGCCTGCCGGGGAGCTGTTTTAT. Amino acid sequence: CASSYEPAGELFY.

The chain recombines TRBV11-3 with TRBJ2-3; the D is unclear. Germline loops: CDR1 SGHNT, CDR2 YENEEA. Trimming took off 4 bases at V and 12 bases at J, with 20 bases between the two ends. The CDR3 totals 14 residues. CDR3 residues: CASSSVGYTETQYF. CDR3 DNA sequence: TGTGCCAGCAGCTCAGTCGGCTACACAGAAACACAGTATTTT.

As concerns this clonotype: An end of the junction does not agree with germline; a read error may underlie this. The genes are TRBV6-5 and TRBJ2-3; possible D gene TRBD1, 7 bases. The CDR3 spans 12 residues. Germline lookup yields CDR1 MNHEY and CDR2 SVGAGI. The CDR3 DNA reads TGTGCCTGCAGTCCAGGGGGGAATACACAGTATTTT. Encoded protein: CACSPGGNTQYF.

Points on this clonotype: No conserved phenylalanine or tryptophan ends this CDR3, so it is likely a read error. V is TRBV11-3 and J is TRBJ2-1; the match to TRBD2 covers 13 bases. TRBJ2-7 explains the end of the DNA better; the J call may be wrong. The CDR3 spans 15 residues. Germline V lookup: CDR1 SGHNT, CDR2 YENEEA. This CDR3 reads CASSHWTSGSHEQYY. CDR3 nucleotides: TGTGCCAGCAGCCACTGGACTAGCGGGAGCCATGAGCAGTACTAC.

This clonotype was seen a handful of times. This chain connects TRBV16 to TRBJ1-2, with D tentatively TRBD1 (6 bases). The CDR3 is 16 residues long. Germline CDR1 is KGHSY and CDR2 is FQNENV. The V end lost 4 bases, the J end lost 2 bases, and 17 bases lay between the germline ends. CDR3 coding DNA: TGTGCCAGCAGCCGAATAGTGGGGGGCGCCAACTATGGCTACACCTTC. As protein: CASSRIVGGANYGYTF. The variable domain in full, completed from reference TRBV16 and TRBJ1-2, reads GEEVAQTPKHLVRGEGQKAKLYCAPIKGHSYVFWYQQVLKNEFKFLISFQNENVFDETGMPKERFSAKCLPNSPCSLEIQATKLEDSAVYFCASSRIVGGANYGYTFGSGTRLTVV.

This rearrangement joins TRBV14 to TRBJ1-1, with D unclear. V was pared by 8 bases and J by 12 bases, with 31 bases between. CDR3 length equals 16 residues. Germline lookup yields CDR1 SGHDN and CDR2 FVKESK. CDR3 nucleotide sequence: TGTGCCAGCGAATCAACAGCCGACGGGGTGAGCACTGAGCCTTTCTTT. It translates to CASESTADGVSTEPFF. The full variable domain, its missing parts supplied by reference TRBV14 and TRBJ1-1, is EAGVTQFPSHSVIEKGQTVTLRCDPISGHDNLYWYRRVMGKEIKFLLHFVKESKQDESGMPNNRFLAERTGGTYSTLKVQPAELEDSGVYFCASESTADGVSTEPFFGQGTRLTVV.

This clonotype was seen once. The chain uses TRBV6-1 and TRBJ1-1; D is unclear. V was clipped by 4 bases and J by 1 base, with 13 bases between them. The CDR3 loop spans 15 amino acids. Germline lookup yields CDR1 MNHNS and CDR2 SASEGT. The CDR3 bases are TGTGCCAGCAGTGGAGGTTTCATCCAGAACACTGAAGCTTTCTTT. Translated: CASSGGFIQNTEAFF.

On this clonotype itself: A junction boundary mismatches the germline segment, possibly from a read error. V and J are TRBV4-1 and TRBJ1-3; no reliable D call. The CDR3 is made up of 15 amino acids. Germline assignment: CDR1 MGHRA and CDR2 YSYEKL. The CDR3 spells CASGQHSEIGNTIYF. The DNA for the CDR3 is TGTGCCAGCGGCCAACACTCAGAGATTGGAAACACCATATATTTT.

This clonotype has ten or more counts. The chain couples TRBV30 to TRBJ2-1; TRBD2 is a possible D gene (5 bases). The CDR3 extends over 14 amino acids. Germline-derived CDR1 and CDR2 are GTSNPN and SVGIG (reference sequence). Deletions cut 2 bases from V and 4 bases from J, with 12 bases between. The CDR3, as DNA: TGTGCCTGGAGTCGGGTGGGCGGGTACAATGAGCAGTTCTTC. As protein: CAWSRVGGYNEQFF.

A note on this clonotype: The CDR3 carries no conserved terminal phenylalanine or tryptophan, so it likely arises from a read error. The DNA is left out, because the CDR3 cannot be placed on it with certainty; the CDR3 is given as TCRdb lists it. This chain's CDR3 is CSVDKGQINTEAFI. The rearrangement uses TRBV29-1 and TRBJ1-1; the DNA was not compared with TRBD1, the D call given in the table. Ends included, the CDR3 has 14 residues. Germline V CDR1 and CDR2: SQVTM, ANQGSEA.

This clonotype was detected many times. J is TRBJ2-5 and V is TRBV20-1, with D uncertain. V lost 6 bases and J lost 0, with 11 bases in between. The CDR3 length is 13 residues. Germline V gene sequence: CDR1 DFQATT, CDR2 SNEGSKA (reference sequence). CDR3 in DNA: TGCAGTGCCATCATTGTCTACCAAGAGACCCAGTACTTC. It translates to CSAIIVYQETQYF.

The chain is built from TRBV19 and TRBJ1-2; D gene unclear. The CDR3 spans 15 residues. Germline lookup yields CDR1 LNHDA and CDR2 SQIVND (reference sequence). Trimming stripped 5 bases from V and 7 bases from J, with 20 bases between. The CDR3 region is CASSPTGSFVRGYTF. CDR3 in DNA: TGTGCCAGTAGTCCGACCGGCAGTTTTGTGCGTGGCTACACCTTC.

CDR3 nucleotides: TGTGCCAGCTGTAGGTCTAGGGGGAATCAGCCCCAGCATTTT. It yields the protein CASCRSRGNQPQHF. V is TRBV2 and J is TRBJ1-5, with D tentatively TRBD1 (6 bases). The CDR3 covers 14 residues. Trimming took off 8 bases at V and 4 bases at J, with 15 bases between the two ends. CDR1 and CDR2 from the germline V gene are SNHLY and FYNNEI.

On this clonotype itself: The junction and the germline gene differ at one end; a read error may be behind it. The J gene is TRBJ2-7, the V gene TRBV6-1; 11 bases fit TRBD2. From germline, CDR1 is MNHNS and CDR2 SASEGT. The CDR3 consists of 14 residues. For the CDR3, the DNA is TGTGCCAGCAGTGGACTAGCGGGGTTCTACGAGCAGTATTTC. Translating it yields CASSGLAGFYEQYF.

In its sample, this clonotype was seen many times. CDR3 bases: TGTGCCAGCAGTACATCCGGGACAAAAGCCACAGATACGCAGTATTTT. Translated: CASSTSGTKATDTQYF. The V and J genes are TRBV28 and TRBJ2-3, with D maybe TRBD1 (6 bases). Germline CDR1 MDHEN, CDR2 SYDVKM. This CDR3 is built from 16 residues. The V gene lost 5 bases and the J gene lost 2 bases, with 17 bases spanning the gap.

This clonotype was counted only a few times. This clone may be a read error of a much larger clone one base away. The V and J genes are TRBV5-8 and TRBJ1-1, with a tentative D call TRBD1 (5 bases). CDR1 is SGHTS and CDR2 is YDEGEE in the germline V gene. CDR3 length equals 13 residues. CDR3 sequence reads: CVSSWGRMARAFF. The CDR3 nucleotides are TGTGTCAGCAGCTGGGGACGGATGGCGAGAGCTTTCTTT.

This chain links TRBV20-1 with TRBJ2-3; TRBD2 agrees at 7 bases. This CDR3 has 15 residues. The V gene end was trimmed by 0 bases and the J gene end by 8 bases; junction bases not matched to a gene: 11. Germline V gives CDR1 DFQATT, CDR2 SNEGSKA (reference sequence). For the CDR3, the DNA is TGCAGTGCTAGAGAACTAGCGTGGGGAAGAGGTACGCAGTATTTT. It specifies CSARELAWGRGTQYF.

Turning to this clonotype: A read error may be the cause here, since a much bigger clone is one base away. V and J are TRBV5-1 and TRBJ1-4; the D gene is possibly TRBD1 (5 bases). This CDR3 comprises 15 residues. Germline CDR1 SGHRS, CDR2 YFSETQ. The V end was cut by 1 base, the J end by 3 bases, with 10 bases between. CDR3: CASSLYGTANEKLFF. The CDR3 nucleotides read TGCGCCAGCAGCTTGTACGGGACTGCTAATGAAAAACTGTTTTTT.

For this clonotype: This could be a read error, since a much larger clone is one nucleotide away. This rearrangement joins TRBV6-1 to TRBJ2-7; D uncertain. CDR1 is MNHNS and CDR2 is SASEGT in the germline V gene. Trimming pared 5 bases from V and 2 bases from J, leaving 4 bases between. The length of the CDR3 is 11 residues. The CDR3: CASSITYEQYF. The DNA of the CDR3 is TGTGCCAGCAGTATTACCTACGAGCAGTACTTC.

With respect to this clonotype: The junction departs from germline at one end; a sequencing error may be responsible. The CDR3 bases are TGTCCCAGCAGACCAGACACCAATAATCAGCCCCAGCATTTT. This gives the protein CPSRPDTNNQPQHF. This rearrangement joins TRBV2 to TRBJ1-5; D gene uncertain. This CDR3 region has 14 residues. The germline V gene encodes CDR1 SNHLY and CDR2 FYNNEI.

In regard to this clonotype: The junction differs from germline at one of its ends, possibly a read error. This chain uses TRBV6-2 or TRBV6-3 with TRBJ2-7, with 9 bases aligning to TRBD2. Germline V lookup: CDR1 MNHEY, CDR2 SVGEGT. The CDR3 spans 14 residues. In DNA form, the CDR3 reads TGTGTCAGCAGTTACCCCGTAGCGGGAGCCGAGAAGTACTTC. This sequence encodes CVSSYPVAGAEKYF.

Of note for this clonotype: This may come from a read error, since a much larger clone is one base off. This chain links TRBV12-3 or TRBV12-4 with TRBJ2-7; D may correspond to TRBD1 or TRBD2 (5 bases each). The CDR3 covers 16 residues. Between the trimmed V and J ends, which lost 5 bases and 2 bases, there was a span of 19 bases. The CDR3 coding sequence is TGTGCCAGCAGTGGGGGTTTAGGAGTCGACACCTACGAGCAGTACTTC. It translates to CASSGGLGVDTYEQYF.

Turning to this clonotype: The CDR3 carries no conserved terminal phenylalanine or tryptophan, so it likely arises from a read error. The gene calls are TRBV11-1 and TRBJ2-2; TRBD1 might be the D (5 bases). CDR3 size: 13 residues. Germline values: CDR1 SGHAT, CDR2 FQDESV (reference sequence). CDR3 in amino acids: CASSHRSTGELFL. The CDR3 nucleotides are TGTGCTAGCAGCCACAGGAGCACCGGGGAGCTGTTTCTT.

Points on this clonotype: With a much larger clone just one base away, this may be a read error. CDR3 region: CTSSATGSTNTEAFF. In DNA, the CDR3 is TGCACCAGCAGCGCAACCGGGTCTACGAACACTGAAGCTTTCTTT. The J gene is TRBJ1-1, the V gene TRBV5-1; D remains ambiguous. The CDR3 consists of 15 residues. Germline V gene lookup returns CDR1 SGHRS and CDR2 YFSETQ.